Listed below are T cell receptor beta chains from one sample, sequenced in a study of cytomegalovirus exposure and HLA in healthy donors. Profiling relied on immunoSEQ multiplex PCR, and the TCRdb table lists in-frame clones only, not all of them. In the table there are about 130,000 clones, 75% to 85% of which are singletons. Sequenced: PBMCs. The receptor set was obtained from a woman between 40 and 55 years old in good health and CMV-seronegative. The CDR3 runs from the conserved cysteine through the conserved F or W.

TRBV6-5	13	TRBJ1-1	CASSQHQYLEAFF
TRBV5-1	15	TRBJ2-7	CASSPGGGQDYEQYF
TRBV5-1	14	TRBJ1-1	CASSRTVKNTEAFF
TRBV29-1	14	TRBJ2-1	CSVTSGGADNEQFF
TRBV5-1	15	TRBJ2-2	CASSLVGRGTGELFF
TRBV4-3	16	TRBJ2-5	CASSQERQAGQETQYF
TRBV7-2	14	TRBJ1-6	CASSSKSQGASLHF
TRBV19	11	TRBJ2-2	CASSSGLRLFF
TRBV4-3	15	TRBJ2-2	CASSPRTGSTGELFF
TRBV11-1	14	TRBJ1-2	CASSFGGANYGYTF
TRBV6-6	16	.	CASSFPAGTSSYEQYF
TRBV4-3	18	TRBJ2-1	CASSPTAVLAGVRNEQFF
TRBV19	15	TRBJ2-1	CASSTGTGLGDEQFF
TRBV19	15	TRBJ1-3	CASSTQHISGNTIYF
TRBV29-1	12	TRBJ1-2	CSVGDRTYGYTF
TRBV2	14	TRBJ1-2	CASSDTGNNYGYTF
TRBV7-8	14	TRBJ1-5	CASSLARGNQPQHF
TRBV5-6	14	TRBJ1-6	CASSRGSYNSPLHF
TRBV28	16	TRBJ1-1	CASSLSTGYLNTEAFF
TRBV9	15	TRBJ1-4	CASSVTGGANEKLFF
TRBV4-1	14	TRBJ1-4	CASSQTPGREKLFF
TRBV25-1	15	TRBJ2-7	CASSPTGGRYYEQYF
TRBV10-3	12	TRBJ2-1	CAIRAGGHEQFF
TRBV5-6	13	TRBJ1-1	CASSLVGSPGAFF
TRBV2	13	TRBJ1-1	CASRDGGTTEAFF
TRBV4-1	14	TRBJ1-5	CASSPTGVRQPQHF
TRBV19	15	TRBJ2-1	CASRYSGSSYNEQFF
TRBV5-6	12	TRBJ2-7	CASSLGGSEQYF
TRBV19	19	TRBJ2-6	CASSPGTGGGSGGANVLTF
TRBV5-1	15	TRBJ1-1	CASSLGDSWNTEAFF
TRBV4-1	16	TRBJ2-1	CASSQDLTSGNNEQFF
TRBV18	15	TRBJ1-6	CASSEGQGNNSPLHF
TRBV6-1	15	TRBJ2-5	CARGRDRGFRETQYF
TRBV5-1	13	TRBJ1-5	CASSLEEDQPQHF
TRBV28	14	TRBJ1-2	CASISQGDNYGYTF
TRBV27	18	TRBJ1-5	CASSPFQGDVGGNQPQHF
TRBV7-2	15	TRBJ2-1	CASSKALRPFNEQFF
TRBV14	16	TRBJ2-1	CASSQGGLAGVDEQFF
TRBV11-2	13	TRBJ1-1	CASSTGYGTEAFF
TRBV4-1	14	TRBJ1-4	CASSQAGTDEKLFF
TRBV7-2	12	TRBJ2-5	CASAGGQETQYF
TRBV19	15	TRBJ1-1	CASSIRSGGPTEAFF
TRBV4-2	19	TRBJ2-3	CASSQDIRRAGDSTDTQYF
TRBV7-9	14	TRBJ2-7	CASSLYLSSYEQYF
TRBV10-3	11	TRBJ1-2	CAIMSGDGYTF
TRBV5-1	14	TRBJ2-3	CASSLEGGTDTQYF
TRBV5-6	17	TRBJ2-6	CASSLEWELSGANVLTF
TRBV2	11	TRBJ2-7	CASRINYEQYF
TRBV19	13	TRBJ1-5	CASSLGDYQPQHF
TRBV25-1	13	TRBJ1-1	CASSARGNTEAFF
TRBV5-6	14	TRBJ2-7	CASTTASGALKQYF
TRBV7-2	16	TRBJ1-6	CASSLSGRPYNSPLHF
TRBV7-2	12	TRBJ2-1	CASSFLYNEQFF